This T cell receptor beta chain is drawn from a study of T-cell reconstitution after alpha-beta-depleted transplantation in children. Unique molecular identifiers featured in how the TCRbeta library was prepared. TCRdb processed the PCR reads anew with MiXCR; each CDR3 protein has one entry. Of about 410,000 distinct CDR3 sequences in the sample, roughly 21% were seen once. The material sequenced was PBMCs from the stem cell graft donor, taken from the stem cell graft. The receptor comes from a human donor who donated a stem cell graft to a child with acute myeloid leukemia.

The CDR3 is CASETNPGTGNEQYF. In nucleotides, the CDR3 is TGTGCCAGCGAGACGAACCCCGGGACAGGGAACGAGCAGTACTTC. The chain employs TRBV12-3 or TRBV12-4 and TRBJ2-7; 9 bases are a match to TRBD1. The CDR3 extends over 15 amino acids. V shed 8 bases, J shed 5 bases, and the junction held 13 bases outside the gene matches.